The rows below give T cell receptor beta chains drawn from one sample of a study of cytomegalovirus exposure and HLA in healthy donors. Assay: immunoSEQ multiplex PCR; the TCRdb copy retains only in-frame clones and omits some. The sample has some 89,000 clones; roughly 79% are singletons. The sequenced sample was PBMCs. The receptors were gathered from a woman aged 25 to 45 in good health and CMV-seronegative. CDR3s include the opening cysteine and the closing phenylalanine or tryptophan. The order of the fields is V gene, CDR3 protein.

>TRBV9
CASSEMTSGSADTQYF
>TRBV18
CASVGLAGETQYF
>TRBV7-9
CASSSDRPLYEQYF
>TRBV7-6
CASSPRGGVGGTDTQYF
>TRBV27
CASSLTGLGGELFF
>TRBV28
CASSLPDRGYYTF
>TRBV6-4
CASSPQTGKGANEQFF
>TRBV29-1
CSGLLAAEAFF
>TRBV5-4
CASSFNSNQPQHF
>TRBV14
CASSLTGGVDQPQHF
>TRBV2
CASSEFKETQYF
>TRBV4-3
CASSLQGAQGDTQYF
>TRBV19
CASSSWGQENFYEQYF
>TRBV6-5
CASSKPGQGAEAFF
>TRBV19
CASSSLRVASNYGYTF
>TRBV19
CASSPRTSGKSGELFF
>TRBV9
CASSALGDRAPQETQYF
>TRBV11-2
CASSQIANGTDTQYF
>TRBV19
CATLSGYTYEQYF
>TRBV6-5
CASTLTPTYEQYF
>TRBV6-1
CASSGGQGNTEAFF
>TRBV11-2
CASSLARVGETQYF
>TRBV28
CASRGLGDKQETQYF
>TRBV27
CASSFDRAVGEAFF
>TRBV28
CASSFGTGGSPLHF
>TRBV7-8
CASSSRGGMNTEAFF
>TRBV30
CAWRQNYGYTF
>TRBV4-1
CASSQDRGSGANVLTF
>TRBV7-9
CASSLLNEQFF
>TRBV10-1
CASSEGAKRGNQPQHF
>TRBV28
CASRLRGHQPQHF
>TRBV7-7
CASSVGLAATDTQYF
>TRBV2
CASINIAGADHEQYF
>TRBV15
CATSRDRGAYNEQFF
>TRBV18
CASSSGQGASYEQYF
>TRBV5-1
CASSFGLAEHNEQFF
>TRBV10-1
CARTGSRERMETQYF
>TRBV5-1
CASSLATGYRSYEQYF
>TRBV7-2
CASSFTVGGGTDTQYF
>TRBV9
CASSIQGEAWETQYF
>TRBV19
CASSMGPGTGRKMEETQYF
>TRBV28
CASIDSRVQYF
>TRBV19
CASSDWTGTGYTF
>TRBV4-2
CASSQDNAGRYEQYF
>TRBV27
CASTPLAGGDTGELFF
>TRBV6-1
CASSLQGFFYEQYF
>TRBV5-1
CASSLASGRQETQYF
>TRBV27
CASKQQGADGNTIYF
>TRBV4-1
CASSPLIQVENIQYF
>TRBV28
CASSPLGAATNEKLFF
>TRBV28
CASSSGQGGFYGYTF
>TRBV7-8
CASSARQWETQYF
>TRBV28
CASRPPGVQPQHF
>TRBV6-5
CASSYSTDNTGELFF